This TCR beta chain was obtained from a study of cytomegalovirus exposure and HLA in healthy donors. PCR was performed using 60 Vbeta and 13 Jbeta primers. Using immunoSEQ multiplex PCR, the repertoire was profiled, and TCRdb retains in-frame clones only, with some absent. This table has fewer than 200,000 clones, 75% to 90% appearing once. Study-wide results and limits: Information on immune exposure was restricted to one variable (CMV serostatus). TCR beta sequences reportedly predicted most subjects' HLA-A and HLA-B alleles accurately. Reported performance of the classifier showed diagnosis of cytomegalovirus status with high specificity and sensitivity.

Germline CDR1 reads SGHRS; CDR2 reads YFSETQ. This CDR3 has 11 amino acids. V lost 8 bases and J 3 bases, leaving 8 bases between the germline ends. In the case of this clone: Its specificity is not known.

The receptor's source is a male donor in good health and CMV-seronegative. The J gene is TRBJ2-5, the V gene TRBV5-1; D gene ambiguous. Sequencing was done on a sample of PBMCs. The DNA of the CDR3 is TGCGCCAGTGAGGCGGAAGAGACCCAGTACTTC. The encoded protein is CASEAEETQYF.